This TCR beta chain appears in the sequencing data of a study of shared clonotypes between healthy human individuals. Per the germline V gene, CDR1 is SGHNT and CDR2 is YYREEE (reference sequence). The CDR3 spans 15 residues. Unmatched junction bases numbered 2, after V lost 0 bases and J lost 4 bases. The assay was carried out at the deep level. Per the original data handling: Junction-only sequences produced by ImmunoSEQ had no quality scores, so filtering differed. Generated by immunoSEQ multiplex PCR, the TCRdb table keeps only in-frame clones and is missing some. V and J calls and clone size are given by that table; D and trimming were obtained from the DNA. This sample has about 2 million clones, with 85% to 95% found just once. Naive-designated CD8 cells lacked CD45RO, were positively enriched for CCR7, and omitted terminally differentiated effector memory CD45RA+ cells.

This chain links TRBV5-4 with TRBJ2-3; 10 nucleotides agree with TRBD2. Sequenced material: naive CD8+ T cells sorted from blood. The sequence came from a man between 18 and 29 years old in good health. The CDR3 sequence is CASSLALAGPDTQYF. The CDR3 region has the DNA TGTGCCAGCAGCTTGGCACTAGCGGGGCCAGATACGCAGTATTTT.